The rows below give T cell receptor beta chains drawn from one sample of a study of identical twins. TCRdb itself ran the 5' RACE reads through MiXCR, one entry per CDR3 protein. The top ten hold around 1.5% of the sample, which has under 1 million distinct CDR3 sequences, approximately 13% seen once. This sample also appeared in a second study, on yellow fever vaccine responses in identical twins.

The sequencing input was PBMCs. These receptors were taken from a young woman in good health. CDR3s leave out the opening cysteine and the closing phenylalanine or tryptophan.

V: TRBV15
CDR3: ATSRGTDIPYGYT

V: TRBV6-5
CDR3: ASSYEPPGRPNTGELF

V: TRBV12-3/TRBV12-4
CDR3: ASSSQRVWEQY

V: TRBV10-1
CDR3: ASSETVNEKLF

V: TRBV12-3/TRBV12-4
CDR3: ASSPTGGLGTEAF

V: TRBV4-1
CDR3: ASSQRQSNQPQH

V: TRBV20-1
CDR3: SARERPQGDIQY

V: TRBV20-1
CDR3: SARGSSYEQY

V: TRBV28
CDR3: ASSRKPARINEQF

V: TRBV9
CDR3: ASSGGGTVNNEQF

V: TRBV10-3
CDR3: AISEGPGYTDTQY

V: TRBV5-1
CDR3: ASSVEGAHNQPQH

V: TRBV24-1
CDR3: ATSDYPDNNEQF

V: TRBV5-1
CDR3: ASSFQGMEQY

V: TRBV6-5
CDR3: ASSSQGPTRYT

V: TRBV5-6
CDR3: ASRLWGSGTDTQY

V: TRBV5-1
CDR3: ASRIGAGQETQY

V: TRBV20-1
CDR3: SAYRGSIDTQY

V: TRBV12-3/TRBV12-4
CDR3: ASSSGTSGTLEETQY

V: TRBV4-1
CDR3: ASSQSSGYNEQF

V: TRBV20-1
CDR3: SASRGLVTETQY

V: TRBV6-2/TRBV6-3
CDR3: ASSYLGSNQPQH

V: TRBV29-1
CDR3: SVEGLAGHSTDTQY

V: TRBV20-1
CDR3: SARVADGYT

V: TRBV7-8
CDR3: ASSSAGVGRSTDTQY

V: TRBV6-1
CDR3: AVSAVQGAVQPQH